This T cell receptor beta chain was captured by sequencing in a study of cytomegalovirus exposure and HLA in healthy donors. General study findings and limits: When a later analysis compared HLA-associated TCR beta chains with equally common others, the HLA-associated chains turned out to be more clonally expanded and to have lower generation probabilities.

PCR used 60 Vbeta primers and 13 Jbeta primers. Profiling relied on immunoSEQ multiplex PCR, and the TCRdb table lists in-frame clones only, not all of them. Of roughly 190,000 clones in the sample, 80% to 90% were seen once. On this clone: The antigen is undetermined.

Between the trimmed V and J ends, which lost 7 bases and 2 bases, there was a span of 22 bases. This CDR3 spans 16 amino acids. The germline CDR1 and CDR2 sequences are SGHRS and YFSETQ. J is TRBJ2-7 and V is TRBV5-1; D is unresolved. Source material: PBMCs. The clonotype originates from a man younger than 45 in good health and CMV-seronegative. CDR3 protein: CASSISSFLQTYEQYF. The DNA for the CDR3 is TGCGCCAGCTCTATATCCTCTTTCCTTCAAACCTACGAGCAGTACTTC.